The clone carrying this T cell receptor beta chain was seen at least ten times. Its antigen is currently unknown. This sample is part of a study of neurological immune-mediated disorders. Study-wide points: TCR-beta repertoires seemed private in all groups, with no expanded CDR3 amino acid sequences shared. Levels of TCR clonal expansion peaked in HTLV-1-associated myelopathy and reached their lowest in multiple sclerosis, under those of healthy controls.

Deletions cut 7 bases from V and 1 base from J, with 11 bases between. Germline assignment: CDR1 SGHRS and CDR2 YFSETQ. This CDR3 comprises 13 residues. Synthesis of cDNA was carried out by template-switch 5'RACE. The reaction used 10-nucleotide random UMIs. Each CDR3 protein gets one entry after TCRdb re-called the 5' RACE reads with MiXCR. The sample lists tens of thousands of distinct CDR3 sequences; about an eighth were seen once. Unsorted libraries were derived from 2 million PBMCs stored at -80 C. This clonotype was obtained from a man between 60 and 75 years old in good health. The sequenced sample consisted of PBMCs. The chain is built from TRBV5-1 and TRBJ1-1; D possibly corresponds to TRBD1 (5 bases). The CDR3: CASAGTGNTEAFF. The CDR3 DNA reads TGCGCCAGCGCCGGGACGGGGAACACTGAAGCTTTCTTT.